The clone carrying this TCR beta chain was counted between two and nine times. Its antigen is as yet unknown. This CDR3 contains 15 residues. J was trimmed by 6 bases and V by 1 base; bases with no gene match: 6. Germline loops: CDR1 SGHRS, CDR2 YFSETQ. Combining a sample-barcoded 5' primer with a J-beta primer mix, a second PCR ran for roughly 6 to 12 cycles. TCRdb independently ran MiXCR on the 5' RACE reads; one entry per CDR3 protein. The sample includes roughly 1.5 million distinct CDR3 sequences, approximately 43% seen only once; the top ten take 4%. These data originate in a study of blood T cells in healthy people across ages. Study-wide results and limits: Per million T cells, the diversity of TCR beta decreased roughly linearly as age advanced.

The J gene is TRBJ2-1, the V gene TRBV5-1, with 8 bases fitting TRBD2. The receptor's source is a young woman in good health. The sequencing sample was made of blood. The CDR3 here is CASSLSPGGPNEQFF. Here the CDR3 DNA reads TGCGCCAGCAGCTTGAGTCCGGGAGGGCCCAATGAGCAGTTCTTC.